These T cell receptor beta chains were read from a single sample in a study of OX40 agonist ivuxolimab in advanced cancers. TCRdb keeps only in-frame clones here, not all; method: immunoSEQ multiplex PCR. The sample lists approximately 25,000 clones; 81% were seen once. The material sequenced was CD4+ or CD8+ T cells sorted from blood, taken in a trial of the OX40 agonist ivuxolimab. The receptors were sampled from an adult with an advanced solid tumor such as melanoma, head and neck, liver or kidney cancer. CDR3s leave out the opening cysteine and the closing phenylalanine or tryptophan. The order of the fields is J gene, V gene, CDR3 protein.

J gene: TRBJ2-1
V gene: TRBV29-1
CDR3 protein: SVEVASGRYNEQF

J gene: TRBJ2-7
V gene: TRBV19
CDR3 protein: ASSNRGLAGGYSYEQY

J gene: TRBJ1-1
V gene: TRBV11-3
CDR3 protein: ASSLGPRDRGFTEAF

J gene: TRBJ2-3
V gene: TRBV2
CDR3 protein: ASSEESSPNTDTQY

J gene: TRBJ1-2
V gene: TRBV5-6
CDR3 protein: ASSLRQLFYGYT

J gene: TRBJ1-5
V gene: TRBV28
CDR3 protein: ASVRSTVLSNQPQH

J gene: TRBJ2-7
V gene: TRBV10-3
CDR3 protein: AISGGSYEQY

J gene: TRBJ2-1
V gene: TRBV9
CDR3 protein: ASSVVAGESYNEQF

J gene: TRBJ2-5
V gene: TRBV10-3
CDR3 protein: AISESTGRAGRETQY

J gene: TRBJ2-1
V gene: TRBV2
CDR3 protein: ASSTGLAGPPEQF

J gene: TRBJ2-5
V gene: TRBV2
CDR3 protein: ASSEVGLRGETQY

J gene: TRBJ2-1
V gene: TRBV7-2
CDR3 protein: ASSSLTSSEQF

J gene: TRBJ2-3
V gene: TRBV4-1
CDR3 protein: ASSHWGSTADTQY

J gene: TRBJ1-1
V gene: TRBV11-2
CDR3 protein: ASSLHTVNTEAF

J gene: TRBJ1-4
V gene: TRBV16
CDR3 protein: ASSQGSGKEKLF

J gene: TRBJ2-1
V gene: TRBV28
CDR3 protein: ASSPVSSSYNEQF

J gene: TRBJ2-3
V gene: TRBV5-1
CDR3 protein: ASSVSTDTQY

J gene: TRBJ2-3
V gene: TRBV7-9
CDR3 protein: ASSLGAGATDTQY

J gene: TRBJ1-1
V gene: TRBV29-1
CDR3 protein: SVALSRRGVEAF

J gene: TRBJ2-7
V gene: TRBV28
CDR3 protein: ASSSFRGLGYEQY

J gene: TRBJ1-2
V gene: TRBV2
CDR3 protein: ASSDSRLPNYGYT

J gene: TRBJ2-3
V gene: TRBV2
CDR3 protein: ASITGRRRTDTQY

J gene: TRBJ1-3
V gene: TRBV13
CDR3 protein: ASRPRLSTGNTIY

J gene: TRBJ1-5
V gene: TRBV5-8
CDR3 protein: ASSLQGNSNQPQH

J gene: TRBJ2-7
V gene: TRBV27
CDR3 protein: ASRTGTSGVSYEQY

J gene: TRBJ2-7
V gene: TRBV19
CDR3 protein: ASSSGLGYEQY

J gene: TRBJ2-7
V gene: TRBV5-1
CDR3 protein: ASSLEERSSYEQY

J gene: TRBJ2-2
V gene: TRBV4-1
CDR3 protein: ASSLVGTGDTGELF

J gene: TRBJ1-6
V gene: TRBV5-4
CDR3 protein: ASSGRDGNSPLH

J gene: TRBJ2-5
V gene: TRBV18
CDR3 protein: ASSPINFGIQETQY

J gene: TRBJ2-2
V gene: TRBV28
CDR3 protein: ASIWGKLRRGRSAGELF

J gene: TRBJ2-2
V gene: TRBV7-8
CDR3 protein: ASGTTLNTGELF